These 3 T cell receptor beta chains share one sample of origin, sequenced in a study of CD8 T cell repertoires and HIV-1 epitope variants. Their antigens remain unidentified. Produced via immunoSEQ multiplex PCR; TCRdb's table is partial and in-frame only. The sample lists approximately 5,700 clones, roughly 62% occurring once. Sequencing input: cultured CD8+ T cells derived from PBMCs. These receptors were taken from a male donor with HIV.

The CDR3 coding sequence is TGTGCCAGCAGCTTACCGGGACTAGCGGGAGGAAGCGAGCAGTACTTC. It yields the protein CASSLPGLAGGSEQYF. J is TRBJ2-7 and V is TRBV21-1; the D call of TRBD2 is as the table states it, not checked on the DNA. TRBV21-1 corresponds to a pseudogene. The CDR3 spans 16 residues.

V is TRBV2 and J is TRBJ2-7, with 7 nucleotides matching TRBD1. J was trimmed by 2 bases and V by 3 bases; bases with no gene match: 7. The germline gives CDR1 SNHLY, CDR2 FYNNEI. The CDR3 has 15 residues. CDR3 DNA: TGTGCCAGCAGTGATAAGACAGGGTCGCCCTACGAGCAGTACTTC. Translating it yields CASSDKTGSPYEQYF.

The chain combines TRBV11-2 with TRBJ2-3, with D possibly TRBD1 on 5 matching bases. Germline V gene sequence: CDR1 SGHAT, CDR2 FQNNGV. CDR3 length: 15 residues. V shed 5 bases and J shed 0 bases, with 12 bases lying between them. The CDR3 reads CASSQWGRSTDTQYF. The CDR3 coding sequence is TGTGCCAGCAGCCAGTGGGGCAGAAGCACAGATACGCAGTATTTT.